A selection of T cell receptor beta chains follows, all from one sample in a study of cytomegalovirus exposure and HLA in healthy donors. Measured with immunoSEQ multiplex PCR; TCRdb has only the in-frame clones, and not every one. The sample carries 150,000 to 200,000 clones, roughly 75% recorded once. Sample: PBMCs. These receptors were collected from a man between 18 and 35 years old in good health and CMV-seropositive. Each CDR3 is given with its conserved first and last residue. The D gene is left open where the match is weak. For some rows the clone size is stated as once, few or many, or as a class when expanded; others skip it.

TRBJ2-6,NA,NA,TRBV5-1,TGCGCCAGCAGAGTGGCGGGAGGGGCCAACGTCCTGACTTTC,CASRVAGGANVLTF
TRBJ1-2,NA,few,TRBV5-4,TGTGCCAGCAGCACCCCGAGGGGGGGAGCCTCTTTCTATGGCTACACCTTC,CASSTPRGGASFYGYTF
TRBJ2-7,NA,NA,TRBV6-6,TGTGCCAGCAGTTACCAGCGGCGCGGCGCCAAATACGAGCAGTACTTC,CASSYQRRGAKYEQYF
TRBJ2-6,NA,NA,TRBV5-4,TGTGCCAGCAGCTTGGTGCGGAGCTCTGGGGCCAACGTCCTGACTTTC,CASSLVRSSGANVLTF
TRBJ2-7,TRBD2,NA,TRBV29-1,TGCAGCGTTTCCGGGACTAGCGGGGGGAACTACGAGCAGTACTTC,CSVSGTSGGNYEQYF
TRBJ2-7,NA,few,TRBV29-1,TGCAGCGTTGAAAAAGGGGTAGGGGCCTACTACGAGCAGTACTTC,CSVEKGVGAYYEQYF
TRBJ2-1,NA,once,TRBV9,TGTGCCAGCAGCGTTTTTAACGGTGAGCAGTTCTTC,CASSVFNGEQFF
TRBJ2-7,NA,NA,TRBV2,TGTGCCAGCAGTGGGGCAGACCACTACGAGCAGTACTTC,CASSGADHYEQYF
TRBJ1-2,NA,NA,TRBV28,TGTGCCAGCAGCGTACAGAGGGAGAACTATGGCTACACCTTC,CASSVQRENYGYTF
TRBJ1-1,NA,NA,TRBV30,TGTGCCTGGAGTGTACTGGGGGAGCGGGCTGAAGCTTTCTTT,CAWSVLGERAEAFF
TRBJ2-3,TRBD2,NA,TRBV7-9,TGTGCCAGCCTAAGTCCGGGCGGGAGAGCCACAGATACGCAGTATTTT,CASLSPGGRATDTQYF
TRBJ1-5,NA,NA,TRBV6-9,TGTGCCAGCAGTAAGGGGCTTGGCAATCAGCCCCAGCATTTT,CASSKGLGNQPQHF
TRBJ1-2,TRBD1,NA,TRBV28,TGTGCCAGCAGTTTACACCAGACAGGGTCCAATGGCTACACCTTC,CASSLHQTGSNGYTF
TRBJ2-3,TRBD1,NA,TRBV7-9,TGTGCCAGCAGCTCCCGACAGGGGTACACAGATACGCAGTATTTT,CASSSRQGYTDTQYF
TRBJ2-1,NA,NA,TRBV28,TGTGCCAGCAGTTCAGGGGTCCCCTACAATGAGCAGTTCTTC,CASSSGVPYNEQFF
TRBJ2-7,TRBD1,few,TRBV4-1,TGCGCCAGCAGCCAAGGTGATACAGGGGGTATCGCCTACGAGCAGTACTTC,CASSQGDTGGIAYEQYF
TRBJ2-7,TRBD2,NA,TRBV5-6,TGTGCCAGCAGCTTGTACGGGGGGCTAGCGGGAGTTAACGAGCAGTACTTC,CASSLYGGLAGVNEQYF
TRBJ2-2,NA,NA,TRBV5-4,TGTGCCAGCAGCTTAAAAGGGGCAGACGGGGAGCTGTTTTTT,CASSLKGADGELFF
TRBJ2-7,TRBD2,NA,TRBV6-1,TGTGCCAGCAGTGGACTAGCGGGTGGCTCCTACGAGCAGTACTTC,CASSGLAGGSYEQYF
TRBJ1-5,TRBD1,NA,TRBV5-1,TGCGCCAGCAGCAGTCTGCCGGGACAGGACAATCAGCCCCAGCATTTT,CASSSLPGQDNQPQHF
TRBJ2-1,NA,NA,TRBV10-3,TGTGCCACCGGGCGGGGAAGTGAGGGAGGAGGGAATGAGCAGTTCTTC,CATGRGSEGGGNEQFF
TRBJ2-2,TRBD1,NA,TRBV11-2,TGTGCCAGCACCTTATATTCCGGACAGGGGGCCGGGGAGCTGTTTTTT,CASTLYSGQGAGELFF
TRBJ2-1,NA,NA,TRBV7-6,TGTGCCAGCAGCTTACAAGAGGGCTATGAGCAGTTCTTC,CASSLQEGYEQFF
TRBJ1-2,TRBD1,NA,TRBV5-6,TGTGCCAGCAGCCTTGCCAGGGGGGAATATGGCTACACCTTC,CASSLARGEYGYTF
TRBJ2-1,NA,NA,TRBV7-8,TGTGCCAGCAAGCTAGGGGTCCTTTTGAATGAGCAGTTCTTC,CASKLGVLLNEQFF
TRBJ2-3,TRBD1,NA,TRBV2,TGTGCCAGCAGTGAACCAGGGGGATCACGCGGACGGCTAACAGATACGCAGTATTTT,CASSEPGGSRGRLTDTQYF
TRBJ2-7,TRBD1,NA,TRBV4-1,TGCGCCAGCAGCCAAGATTCAGGGGGCGCCTCCTACGAGCAGTACTTC,CASSQDSGGASYEQYF
TRBJ2-7,TRBD2,NA,TRBV2,TGTGCCAGCAGTGAGGTAGCGGGAGGGCAATACGAGCAGTACTTC,CASSEVAGGQYEQYF
TRBJ1-1,NA,NA,TRBV4-2,TGTGCCAGCAGCCAAGTGTCCCGGATGGGGGGCACTGAAGCTTTCTTT,CASSQVSRMGGTEAFF
TRBJ1-4,TRBD1,NA,TRBV4-2,TGTGCCAGCAGCCAGCAGGGGGCAACTAATGAAAAACTGTTTTTT,CASSQQGATNEKLFF
TRBJ1-1,NA,NA,TRBV9,TGTGCCAGCAGCGCTTTGGGACATCCGGGCACTGAAGCTTTCTTT,CASSALGHPGTEAFF
TRBJ2-3,TRBD2,once,TRBV7-8,TGTGCCAGCAGCCAGCCAGCGGGGCGCATCGGTCGCGATACGCAGTATTTT,CASSQPAGRIGRDTQYF
TRBJ2-7,NA,NA,TRBV7-6,TGTGCCAGCAGCCCACATACCCCGGGTAGGTCCTACGAGCAGTACTTC,CASSPHTPGRSYEQYF
TRBJ1-5,NA,NA,TRBV18,TGTTCCAGCTCACCACTGGACACCCGAGATCAGCCCCAGCATTTT,CSSSPLDTRDQPQHF
TRBJ2-5,TRBD2,once,TRBV5-6,TGTGCCAGCAGCTTCCAGACTAGCGGAGGGGGGGAGACCCAGTACTTC,CASSFQTSGGGETQYF
TRBJ1-4,NA,once,TRBV7-8,TGTGCCAGCAGCTTATCCCGCCGCATGGGACTCGATGATGAAAAACTGTTTTTT,CASSLSRRMGLDDEKLFF
TRBJ2-5,TRBD1,NA,TRBV11-2,TGTGCCAGCAGCTACTCGACAGGGCTCGGAAAGACCCAGTACTTC,CASSYSTGLGKTQYF
TRBJ2-7,NA,once,TRBV30,TGTGCCTGGAGTCGCGGCCTGAAAGGCTACGAGCAGTACTTC,CAWSRGLKGYEQYF
TRBJ1-4,NA,few,TRBV6-5,TGTGCCAGCAGTTACACGAGGGAGGAAAAACTGTTTTTT,CASSYTREEKLFF
TRBJ1-5,TRBD1,NA,TRBV4-2,TGTGCCAGCAGCACCGGACAGGGGGCGAATCAGCCCCAGCATTTT,CASSTGQGANQPQHF
TRBJ2-7,TRBD1,NA,TRBV29-1,TGCAGCGCCGGGACAGGGCTCTCCTACGAGCAGTACTTC,CSAGTGLSYEQYF
TRBJ1-1,TRBD1,NA,TRBV7-9,TGTGCCAGCAGCCATCAGGGGGCTGAAGCTTTCTTT,CASSHQGAEAFF
TRBJ2-3,NA,NA,TRBV4-1,TGCGCCAGCAGCCAAGATAGGGGGTCCGAGACAGATACGCAGTATTTT,CASSQDRGSETDTQYF
TRBJ2-7,NA,NA,TRBV6-5,TGTGCCAGCACTTCGGGACAATTTGCCCACGAGCAGTACTTC,CASTSGQFAHEQYF
TRBJ2-1,NA,NA,TRBV14,TGTGCCAGCCGCCGATCGGCGGGCCGAAATGAGCAGTTCTTC,CASRRSAGRNEQFF
TRBJ2-1,TRBD2,NA,TRBV28,TGTGCCAGCAGGCCTCCTCCGGGACTAGCGGGAGGTACCTACAATGAGCAGTTCTTC,CASRPPPGLAGGTYNEQFF
TRBJ1-1,TRBD1,NA,TRBV5-1,TGCGCCAGCAAAGACTCGGGACAGGGGGCTGGTGAAGCTTTCTTT,CASKDSGQGAGEAFF
TRBJ2-7,TRBD1,NA,TRBV28,TGTGCCAGCAGCCCGACAGGGAAACTCACCTACGAGCAGTACTTC,CASSPTGKLTYEQYF
TRBJ1-6,NA,NA,TRBV2,TGTGCCAGCAGGACCGAACAGGATTCACCCCTCCACTTT,CASRTEQDSPLHF
TRBJ1-4,NA,NA,TRBV28,TGTGCCAGCAGTTTATTAAGCGGGAATTGGGAAAAACTGTTTTTT,CASSLLSGNWEKLFF
TRBJ1-4,NA,few,TRBV4-1,TGCGCCAGCAGCCAAGATCCGACAGGTGCTAATGAAAAACTGTTTTTT,CASSQDPTGANEKLFF
TRBJ2-5,TRBD2,few,TRBV14,TGTGCCAGCAGCCAGGCGGGAGGTCCGAAGACCCAGTACTTC,CASSQAGGPKTQYF